These 26 T cell receptor beta chains were sequenced from one sample in a study of blood T cell repertoires in COVID-19. This table comes from immunoSEQ multiplex PCR, and its TCRdb copy is limited to in-frame clones, with some not included. This table holds fewer than 500,000 clones, 87% found once. The sample was PBMCs or T cells enriched from blood (not recorded which). The receptors here all came from a woman between 18 and 29 years old who had recovered from COVID-19.

The chain is built from TRBV6-5 and TRBJ1-4; the D is unclear. Germline CDR1 MNHEY, CDR2 SVGAGI. The CDR3 consists of 14 residues. Trimming removed 6 bases from V and 8 bases from J, with 16 bases in between. The CDR3 reads CASRDSGSQEKLFF. The DNA for the CDR3 is TGTGCCAGCAGGGACTCGGGGTCGCAAGAAAAACTGTTTTTT.

About this clone: The same CDR3 is also encoded by other DNA sequences in this sample. The chain links TRBV30 to TRBJ2-7; D remains unclear. This CDR3 has 12 residues. Trimming shortened V by 1 base and J by 1 base, and 5 bases separated the two germline ends. Germline V lookup: CDR1 GTSNPN, CDR2 SVGIG (reference sequence). The CDR3 here is CAWSDTSYEQYF. The CDR3 DNA follows: TGTGCCTGGAGTGACACGTCCTACGAGCAGTACTTC.

This clone was seen once. The chain combines TRBV18 with TRBJ1-1; TRBD1 might be the D (5 bases). This CDR3 has 13 residues. The ends were cut back, 2 bases at V and 7 bases at J, with 11 bases in the middle. Germline V lookup: CDR1 KGHSH, CDR2 LQKENI. CDR3 coding DNA: TGTGCCAGCTCACCAATGACAGAGCGTGAAGCTTTCTTT. Its protein is CASSPMTEREAFF. Variable domain in full (rest from reference TRBV18 and TRBJ1-1): NAGVMQNPRHLVRRRGQEARLRCSPMKGHSHVYWYRQLPEEGLKFMVYLQKENIIDESGMPKERFSAEFPKEGPSILRIQQVVRGDSAAYFCASSPMTEREAFFGQGTRLTVV.

V and J are TRBV28 and TRBJ2-7; TRBD1 matches 7 bases. This CDR3 comprises 16 residues. Germline lookup yields CDR1 MDHEN and CDR2 SYDVKM. V lost 4 bases, J lost 4 bases, and 13 bases stayed unmatched. The CDR3 DNA reads as TGTGCCAGCAGTTCATCCGGGACAGTCTTTAGGTACGAGCAGTACTTC. Translating it yields CASSSSGTVFRYEQYF.

The chain recombines TRBV4-1 with TRBJ1-6; TRBD1 aligns across 7 bases. Germline loops: CDR1 MGHRA, CDR2 YSYEKL. J gave up 6 bases and V 3 bases, and 8 bases lay outside the gene matches. This CDR3 has 16 amino acids. CDR3 sequence: CASSHGTGTANSPLHF. The CDR3 DNA sequence: TGCGCCAGCAGCCACGGTACCGGGACAGCTAATTCACCCCTCCACTTT.

The chain uses TRBV2 and TRBJ2-1; D is unclear. Germline V gene data show CDR1 as SNHLY and CDR2 as FYNNEI. The CDR3 is 12 amino acids. Between the trimmed V and J ends, which lost 7 bases and 5 bases, there was a span of 9 bases. CDR3 DNA sequence: TGTGCCAGCACTGCGAGCGACAATGAGCAGTTCTTC. Translation gives CASTASDNEQFF.

This chain links TRBV9 with TRBJ2-3, with a tentative D call TRBD2 (6 bases). V gave up 0 bases and J gave up 4 bases, with 9 bases separating them. The germline V gene encodes CDR1 SGDLS and CDR2 YYNGEE. The CDR3 covers 14 residues. DNA for the CDR3: TGTGCCAGCAGCGTAGCGACTAGGTCAGATACGCAGTATTTT. This encodes CASSVATRSDTQYF.

This rearrangement joins TRBV11-2 to TRBJ2-5; D ambiguous. The CDR3 is 14 residues long. V was cut by 6 bases and J by 5 bases, with 16 bases left in between. Germline V CDR1 and CDR2: SGHAT, FQNNGV. The CDR3 loop is CASREVRGRETQYF. The CDR3 nucleotides are TGTGCCAGCAGAGAAGTAAGAGGCCGGGAGACCCAGTACTTC.

For the CDR3, the DNA is TGTGCCAGCAGCCAGACAGGGGTGGATTCACCCCTCCACTTT. Its translation: CASSQTGVDSPLHF. V usage is TRBV27 and J usage is TRBJ1-6; the match to TRBD1 covers 8 bases. The V gene end was trimmed by 6 bases and the J gene end by 8 bases; junction bases not matched to a gene: 6. The CDR3 extends over 14 amino acids. The germline V gene encodes CDR1 MNHEY and CDR2 SMNVEV (reference sequence).

The chain links TRBV29-1 to TRBJ2-5, with TRBD1 identical over 7 bases. The CDR3 sequence is 13 residues long. V was clipped by 6 bases and J by 6 bases; unmatched bases: 10. The germline V gene has CDR1 SQVTM and CDR2 ANQGSEA. The CDR3 sequence is CSVLVTGVKTQYF. CDR3 in DNA: TGCAGCGTCCTTGTAACAGGGGTGAAGACCCAGTACTTC.

This clone showed up just a few times. The sample carries other DNA sequences with the same CDR3. The V gene is TRBV5-1, the J gene TRBJ1-1, with D possibly TRBD1 on 6 matching bases. The CDR3 runs to 14 residues. CDR1 is SGHRS, CDR2 YFSETQ, per germline. V dropped 0 bases and J dropped 3 bases, with 9 bases sitting between them. This CDR3 reads CASSLEGGDTEAFF. The CDR3 DNA follows: TGCGCCAGCAGCTTGGAAGGGGGAGACACTGAAGCTTTCTTT.

V gene TRBV5-1 combines with J gene TRBJ1-3; D gene ambiguous. The CDR3 has 13 residues. V was cut by 4 bases and J by 4 bases, with 9 bases left in between. CDR1 and CDR2 from the germline V gene are SGHRS and YFSETQ. For the CDR3, the DNA is TGCGCCAGCAGCCCCTGGCCCGGAAACACCATATATTTT. Translation gives CASSPWPGNTIYF.

The chain links TRBV12-3 or TRBV12-4 to TRBJ2-2, with D maybe TRBD2 (6 bases). The V end lost 3 bases, the J end lost 10 bases, and 9 bases lay between the germline ends. This CDR3 region has 12 residues. The chain's CDR3 is CASSLEGLELFF. The CDR3 DNA reads TGTGCCAGCAGTTTGGAGGGGTTGGAGCTGTTTTTT.

This chain uses TRBV19 with TRBJ1-2; TRBD1 matches 7 bases. This CDR3 region has 16 residues. Germline CDR1 and CDR2: LNHDA and SQIVND (reference sequence). V gave up 7 bases and J gave up 0 bases; unmatched junction bases: 11. The CDR3 spells CASIGGTSGTNYGYTF. CDR3 sequence (DNA): TGTGCCAGTATAGGGGGCACGTCTGGGACTAACTATGGCTACACCTTC. Variable domain in full (rest from reference TRBV19 and TRBJ1-2): DGGITQSPKYLFRKEGQNVTLSCEQNLNHDAMYWYRQDPGQGLRLIYYSQIVNDFQKGDIAEGYSVSREKKESFPLTVTSAQKNPTAFYLCASIGGTSGTNYGYTFGSGTRLTVV.

There are a few counts of this clone. The chain uses TRBV5-1 and TRBJ1-6; TRBD1 matches at 11 bases. V gave up 6 bases and J gave up 8 bases; unmatched junction bases: 7. Germline loops: CDR1 SGHRS, CDR2 YFSETQ. There are 15 residues in the CDR3. The CDR3 loop reads CASTSRTGGDSPLHF. The CDR3 DNA sequence: TGCGCCAGCACATCCAGGACAGGGGGCGATTCACCCCTCCACTTT.

The rearrangement uses TRBV3-1 (or the pseudogene TRBV3-2) and TRBJ2-3, with D tentatively TRBD1 (6 bases). From germline, CDR1 is LGHDT and CDR2 YNNKEL (reference sequence). Trimming took off 2 bases at V and 6 bases at J, with 15 bases between the two ends. The CDR3 runs 15 residues. CDR3 amino acids: CASSQQAGDGDTQYF. The DNA for the CDR3 is TGTGCCAGCAGCCAACAAGCAGGGGACGGGGATACGCAGTATTTT.

This clone was counted a few times. The V call is TRBV5-5, the J call TRBJ1-4; 7 bases agree with TRBD1. CDR3 length: 18 residues. Trimming took 4 bases from V and 4 from J; bases not matched to a gene: 16. Germline V gives CDR1 SGHKS, CDR2 YYEKEE (reference sequence). The CDR3 nucleotides read TGTGCCAGCAGCCCCCCCTTTGCCCTCGGGACAGATAATGAAAAACTGTTTTTT. It is translated as CASSPPFALGTDNEKLFF.

In this sample, this clone turned up a few times. This chain joins TRBV5-4 and TRBJ2-7; 7 nucleotides match TRBD1. CDR3 length equals 16 residues. Trimming removed 3 bases from V and 0 bases from J; junction bases left unmatched: 9. Germline CDR1 reads SGHNT; CDR2 reads YYREEE (reference sequence). The CDR3 region is CASSSDRASSSYEQYF. CDR3 DNA: TGTGCCAGCAGCTCTGACAGGGCCTCGAGCTCCTACGAGCAGTACTTC.

The V call is TRBV5-1, the J call TRBJ1-1; no clear D gene. This CDR3 is built from 13 residues. Germline assignment: CDR1 SGHRS and CDR2 YFSETQ. Trimming took off 3 bases at V and 11 bases at J, with 17 bases between the two ends. CDR3 protein: CASSYGSLEAAFF. In nucleotides, the CDR3 is TGCGCCAGCAGCTACGGGTCCCTGGAAGCGGCTTTCTTT.

The chain has TRBV5-1 and TRBJ1-2; 7 nucleotides line up with TRBD1. The CDR3 is made up of 15 amino acids. V lost 1 base, J lost 8 bases, and 11 bases stayed unmatched. Germline CDR1 is SGHRS and CDR2 is YFSETQ. CDR3 residues: CASSLKVEGAAGYTF. In DNA form, the CDR3 reads TGCGCCAGCAGCTTGAAAGTAGAGGGGGCCGCCGGCTACACCTTC.

The J gene is TRBJ2-1, the V gene TRBV13; 8 nucleotides agree with TRBD2. CDR1 is PRHDT and CDR2 is FYEKMQ in the germline V gene (reference sequence). The CDR3 loop spans 14 amino acids. V gave up 5 bases and J gave up 9 bases; unmatched junction bases: 9. The CDR3, as DNA: TGTGCCAGCAGCCCATTTCGGGGGGGTAGTGAGCAGTTCTTC. Translation gives CASSPFRGGSEQFF.

The chain couples TRBV19 to TRBJ1-2; 7 bases align to TRBD1. Germline CDR1 reads LNHDA; CDR2 reads SQIVND (reference sequence). The CDR3 spans 13 residues. Trimming at V came to 10 bases and at J to 4 bases, leaving 9 bases not matched to a gene. CDR3 loop: CATSMTGSYGYTF. The CDR3 nucleotides are TGTGCCACCTCGATGACAGGGAGCTATGGCTACACCTTC.

The gene calls are TRBV19 and TRBJ2-3; possible D gene TRBD2, 6 bases. Germline lookup yields CDR1 LNHDA and CDR2 SQIVND (reference sequence). The V end was cut by 3 bases, the J end by 4 bases, with 11 bases between. This CDR3 region has 14 residues. The CDR3 region has the DNA TGTGCCAGTAGTATGGGGCGGGGCGCAGATACGCAGTATTTT. Protein: CASSMGRGADTQYF.

This chain uses TRBV21-1 with TRBJ1-5; TRBD1 is the table's D call and was not checked against the DNA. TRBV21-1 is a pseudogene segment. The length of the CDR3 is 15 residues. The CDR3 protein is CASAHPGQGTQPQHF. The DNA for the CDR3 is TGTGCCAGCGCCCATCCGGGACAGGGGACTCAGCCCCAGCATTTT.

This chain links TRBV6-5 with TRBJ1-2; D might be TRBD1 (5 bases). This CDR3 contains 14 residues. Trimming removed 5 bases from V and 0 bases from J, with 10 bases in between. From germline, CDR1 is MNHEY and CDR2 SVGAGI. This CDR3 is CASSLTEPNYGYTF. For the CDR3, the DNA is TGTGCCAGCAGTCTGACAGAACCTAACTATGGCTACACCTTC.

The J gene is TRBJ1-3, the V gene TRBV9; no clear D gene. The V and J ends lost 0 bases and 1 base respectively, with 8 bases between them. The CDR3 totals 15 residues. Germline assignment: CDR1 SGDLS and CDR2 YYNGEE. CDR3 sequence: CASSVGGVSGNTIYF. CDR3 DNA sequence: TGTGCCAGCAGCGTAGGGGGAGTTTCTGGAAACACCATATATTTT.